Below, 8 T cell receptor beta chains from the same sample are listed, as sequenced in a study of blood T cell repertoires in COVID-19. Measured with immunoSEQ multiplex PCR; TCRdb has only the in-frame clones, and not every one. The sample comprises more than 90,000 clones, over 80% of which are singletons, and 0.7% to 0.85% rests with the top ten. Source material: peripheral blood. The receptor source for this set is a woman in her seventies with acute or convalescent COVID-19.

This clone was counted only a few times. The chain is built from TRBV27 and TRBJ1-5, with a possible D match to TRBD1 (5 bases). This CDR3 contains 15 residues. Germline-derived CDR1 and CDR2 are MNHEY and SMNVEV (reference sequence). V was trimmed by 4 bases and J by 7 bases, leaving 17 bases between them. CDR3 loop: CASSSRDSWDQPQHF. CDR3 nucleotide sequence: TGTGCCAGCAGTTCCAGGGACTCCTGGGACCAGCCCCAGCATTTT.

This chain links TRBV7-3 with TRBJ2-2, with 7 bases fitting TRBD2. This CDR3 has 13 residues. Germline trimming cut 8 bases from V and 2 bases from J; bases unmatched to any gene: 2. Per the germline V gene, CDR1 is SGHTA and CDR2 is FQGTGA. The DNA for the CDR3 is TGTGCCAGCGGGACTACAAACACCGGGGAGCTGTTTTTT. Its protein is CASGTTNTGELFF.

This chain connects TRBV27 to TRBJ2-7, with 14 bases identical to TRBD2. CDR3 length: 17 residues. Looked up from germline, CDR1 is MNHEY and CDR2 is SMNVEV (reference sequence). After removal of 0 bases from V and 7 bases from J, the junction contained 8 bases not matched to a gene. The CDR3 nucleotides read TGTGCCAGCAGTTTATCGGAGACTAGCGGGAGGGCTGGAGAGCAGTACTTC. It encodes CASSLSETSGRAGEQYF.

This chain connects TRBV5-6 to TRBJ2-1, with TRBD2 matching over 14 bases. The germline V gene encodes CDR1 SGHDT and CDR2 YYEEEE. V was clipped by 2 bases and J by 1 base; unmatched bases: 2. CDR3 length: 17 amino acids. In nucleotides, the CDR3 is TGTGCCAGCAGCTTAGGACTAGCGGGAGGTTCCTACAATGAGCAGTTCTTC. This encodes CASSLGLAGGSYNEQFF.

The chain carries TRBV19 and TRBJ1-4; D is unclear. The V gene lost 2 bases and the J gene lost 7 bases, with 8 bases spanning the gap. CDR1 and CDR2 from the germline V gene are LNHDA and SQIVND (reference sequence). This CDR3 is 13 amino acids long. The CDR3 DNA reads as TGTGCCAGTAGTATATCGGGAGGTGAAAAACTGTTTTTT. Protein product: CASSISGGEKLFF. Together with reference TRBV19 and TRBJ1-4, the CDR3 gives the full variable domain: DGGITQSPKYLFRKEGQNVTLSCEQNLNHDAMYWYRQDPGQGLRLIYYSQIVNDFQKGDIAEGYSVSREKKESFPLTVTSAQKNPTAFYLCASSISGGEKLFFGSGTQLSVL.

In DNA form, the CDR3 reads TGTGCGAGTTGGACTCGCAGGGGTGAGCAGTTCTTC. Its protein product is CASWTRRGEQFF. The chain is built from TRBV28 and TRBJ2-1; D possibly corresponds to TRBD1 (6 bases). The CDR3 contains 12 residues. Per the germline V gene, CDR1 is MDHEN and CDR2 is SYDVKM.

The CDR3 loop is CASSPLETLNTEAFF. CDR3 sequence (DNA): TGTGCCAGCTCACCCCTGGAGACTCTGAACACTGAAGCTTTCTTT. The chain employs TRBV18 and TRBJ1-1; D remains unclear. CDR1 and CDR2 from the germline V gene are KGHSH and LQKENI. The CDR3 extends over 15 amino acids. Trimming left V 3 bases short and J 0 bases short, with 11 bases between.

The chain links TRBV19 to TRBJ1-1; 7 nucleotides align to TRBD1. Per the germline V gene, CDR1 is LNHDA and CDR2 is SQIVND (reference sequence). V dropped 3 bases and J dropped 2; count of bases not matched to a gene: 3. This CDR3 region has 14 residues. The CDR3 DNA follows: TGTGCCAGTAGTATCTACAGGGGTAACACTGAAGCTTTCTTT. Protein product: CASSIYRGNTEAFF.